This T cell receptor (beta chain) was identified during a study of CD8+ T cells in alopecia areata. Treatment here: oral pan-JAK inhibitor, 5-10 mg twice daily. As the sequencing template, cDNA was produced by extracting RNA and reverse transcribing it. The method was immunoSEQ multiplex PCR; TCRdb's version includes in-frame clones alone and lacks a portion of them. This sample yields about 290,000 clones, of which roughly 50% are seen a single time; approximately 2% belongs to the top ten. The CDR3 consists of 13 residues. V was cut by 7 bases and J by 0 bases, with 10 bases left in between. Germline assignment: CDR1 SGHDN and CDR2 FVKESK.

This clonotype was obtained from a human donor with alopecia areata. The rearrangement uses TRBV14 and TRBJ2-7; D is ambiguous. Sequencing was performed on CD4+ T cells sorted from blood, taken at week 24, from a patient treated with tofacitinib. The CDR3 DNA follows: TGTGCCAGCACTTTAGGCAACTCCTACGAGCAGTACTTC. Its protein product is CASTLGNSYEQYF.